What follows are 15 T cell receptor beta chains derived from one specimen sequenced in a study of cytomegalovirus exposure and HLA in healthy donors. The table came from immunoSEQ multiplex PCR; TCRdb's copy has only in-frame clones and leaves some out. The repertoire holds 200,000 or so clones, with 84% as singletons. The sample comprised PBMCs. These receptors were obtained from a man in his late teens or twenties in good health and CMV-seropositive.

The chain links TRBV28 to TRBJ2-1; D is unclear. There are 14 residues in the CDR3. Germline lookup yields CDR1 MDHEN and CDR2 SYDVKM. V gave up 2 bases and J gave up 0 bases, with 5 bases separating them. This CDR3 is CASSLPSSYNEQFF. CDR3 DNA: TGTGCCAGCAGTTTACCTAGCTCCTACAATGAGCAGTTCTTC.

About this clone: A read error may account for a junction end that differs from germline. The chain links TRBV28 to TRBJ1-2; D unclear. The CDR3 consists of 14 residues. The germline CDR1 and CDR2 sequences are MDHEN and SYDVKM. CDR3 bases: TGTGCCATCAGTTACTCCGGGACTAACTATGGCTACACCTTC. Encoded protein: CAISYSGTNYGYTF.

The chain carries TRBV15 and TRBJ2-3, with D possibly TRBD1 on 7 matching bases. Trimming took 5 bases from V and 5 from J, leaving 20 bases between them. The CDR3 runs 16 residues. Germline CDR1 is LNHNV and CDR2 is YYDKDF (reference sequence). Here the CDR3 reads CATSARDSGGQDTQYF. The CDR3 DNA reads TGTGCCACCAGCGCCCGGGACTCAGGGGGGCAAGATACGCAGTATTTT. The variable domain in full, completed from reference TRBV15 and TRBJ2-3, reads DAMVIQNPRYQVTQFGKPVTLSCSQTLNHNVMYWYQQKSSQAPKLLFHYYDKDFNNEADTPDNFQSRRPNTSFCFLDIRSPGLGDTAMYLCATSARDSGGQDTQYFGPGTRLTVL.

The chain links TRBV6-4 to TRBJ2-1, with D maybe TRBD2 (5 bases). V dropped 4 bases and J dropped 7 bases, with 17 bases sitting between them. There are 15 residues in the CDR3. Germline CDR1 reads MRHNA; CDR2 reads SNTAGT. This CDR3 reads CASSADPNPGNEQFF. CDR3 nucleotide sequence: TGTGCCAGCAGTGCTGACCCAAACCCGGGGAATGAGCAGTTCTTC.

The chain joins TRBV7-3 to TRBJ2-3; 11 positions match TRBD1. Losses at the gene ends were 8 bases for V and 3 bases for J; bases not matched to a gene: 4. The CDR3 is 14 residues long. CDR1 and CDR2 (germline): SGHTA, FQGTGA. CDR3 sequence reads: CASGRDRGTDTQYF. DNA for the CDR3: TGTGCCAGCGGGCGGGACAGGGGGACAGATACGCAGTATTTT.

This clone was seen more than once but under ten times. The chain recombines TRBV10-3 with TRBJ2-2, with D possibly being TRBD1 (5 bases). With 5 bases removed from V and 4 bases from J, the gap between germline ends came to 8 bases. CDR3 length: 13 amino acids. CDR1 and CDR2 from the germline V gene are ENHRY and SYGVKD. The CDR3 here is CAISPDSTGELFF. Written as DNA, the CDR3 is TGTGCCATCAGTCCCGACAGCACCGGGGAGCTGTTTTTT.

This clone was detected only once. The gene calls are TRBV4-1 and TRBJ2-2; 12 nucleotides match TRBD2. Per germline, CDR1 MGHRA and CDR2 YSYEKL. V was pared by 2 bases and J by 9 bases, with 4 bases of the junction left unmatched. The CDR3 extends over 15 amino acids. CDR3 region: CASSQRLAGDRELFF. The CDR3 nucleotides are TGCGCCAGCAGCCAACGACTAGCGGGGGACCGGGAGCTGTTTTTT.

This chain joins TRBV27 and TRBJ2-5; 7 nucleotides agree with TRBD2. After removal of 6 bases from V and 7 bases from J, the junction contained 8 bases not matched to a gene. The CDR3 extends over 13 amino acids. The germline CDR1 and CDR2 sequences are MNHEY and SMNVEV (reference sequence). CDR3 DNA: TGTGCCAGCAGGTCCGGGAGGCCGGGGACCCAGTACTTC. It yields the protein CASRSGRPGTQYF.

The CDR3 protein is CASQRGSLYEQYF. DNA of the CDR3: TGTGCCAGTCAGCGAGGGTCTCTCTACGAGCAGTACTTC. This chain connects TRBV5-6 to TRBJ2-7; D might be TRBD2 (5 bases). Germline V gene lookup returns CDR1 SGHDT and CDR2 YYEEEE. Trimming took 8 bases from V and 3 from J, leaving 15 bases between them. CDR3 length: 13 residues.

This clone was picked up one time. The chain combines TRBV9 with TRBJ1-2; D is uncertain. The CDR3 consists of 16 residues. The germline V gene has CDR1 SGDLS and CDR2 YYNGEE. V was cut by 2 bases and J by 8 bases, with 22 bases left in between. The CDR3: CASSVGLTLRAGGYTF. The DNA for the CDR3 is TGTGCCAGCAGCGTCGGTCTGACACTCCGGGCGGGGGGCTACACCTTC.

The chain joins TRBV19 to TRBJ2-7, with 10 nucleotides matching TRBD2. V was clipped by 4 bases and J by 5 bases; unmatched bases: 8. The germline V gene has CDR1 LNHDA and CDR2 SQIVND (reference sequence). The length of the CDR3 is 15 residues. Written as DNA, the CDR3 is TGTGCCAGTAGTAGTGCCGGGACTAGCGACCACGAGCAGTACTTC. It specifies CASSSAGTSDHEQYF.

The chain recombines TRBV9 with TRBJ1-2; no clear D. Between the trimmed V and J ends, which lost 4 bases and 4 bases, there was a span of 23 bases. Per germline, CDR1 SGDLS and CDR2 YYNGEE. The CDR3 sequence is 17 residues long. CDR3 loop: CASSSEGTRHASYGYTF. The CDR3 coding sequence is TGTGCCAGCAGCTCAGAGGGAACCCGCCATGCTTCCTATGGCTACACCTTC.

The rearrangement links TRBV19 to TRBJ1-5; D is uncertain. Per germline, CDR1 LNHDA and CDR2 SQIVND (reference sequence). The CDR3 runs 14 residues. V was shortened by 3 bases and J by 10 bases, with 16 bases between the two germline ends. The CDR3 DNA follows: TGTGCCAGTAGTATCGCGGGCCGGGGATACCCCCAGCATTTT. It encodes CASSIAGRGYPQHF.

This clone was counted a single time. This CDR3 reads CASSGPRDRGSNTGELFF. The CDR3 DNA reads as TGTGCCAGCAGTGGTCCAAGGGACAGGGGGTCGAACACCGGGGAGCTGTTTTTT. The chain recombines TRBV2 with TRBJ2-2, with 11 bases identical to TRBD1. This CDR3 contains 18 residues. V trimming: 4 bases; J trimming: 0 bases; junction bases outside the gene matches: 7. The V gene's germline CDR1 is SNHLY and CDR2 FYNNEI.

V and J are TRBV28 and TRBJ2-1; 9 positions agree with TRBD2. CDR3 length: 16 residues. V lost 3 bases, J lost 5 bases, and 8 bases stayed unmatched. Germline V gene lookup returns CDR1 MDHEN and CDR2 SYDVKM. The CDR3 spells CASSFFGGRADNEQFF. CDR3 coding DNA: TGTGCCAGCAGTTTTTTTGGCGGGAGGGCCGACAATGAGCAGTTCTTC. Using reference TRBV28 and TRBJ2-1 for the parts outside the CDR3, the full variable domain is DVKVTQSSRYLVKRTGEKVFLECVQDMDHENMFWYRQDPGLGLRLIYFSYDVKMKEKGDIPEGYSVSREKKERFSLILESASTNQTSMYLCASSFFGGRADNEQFFGPGTRLTVL.